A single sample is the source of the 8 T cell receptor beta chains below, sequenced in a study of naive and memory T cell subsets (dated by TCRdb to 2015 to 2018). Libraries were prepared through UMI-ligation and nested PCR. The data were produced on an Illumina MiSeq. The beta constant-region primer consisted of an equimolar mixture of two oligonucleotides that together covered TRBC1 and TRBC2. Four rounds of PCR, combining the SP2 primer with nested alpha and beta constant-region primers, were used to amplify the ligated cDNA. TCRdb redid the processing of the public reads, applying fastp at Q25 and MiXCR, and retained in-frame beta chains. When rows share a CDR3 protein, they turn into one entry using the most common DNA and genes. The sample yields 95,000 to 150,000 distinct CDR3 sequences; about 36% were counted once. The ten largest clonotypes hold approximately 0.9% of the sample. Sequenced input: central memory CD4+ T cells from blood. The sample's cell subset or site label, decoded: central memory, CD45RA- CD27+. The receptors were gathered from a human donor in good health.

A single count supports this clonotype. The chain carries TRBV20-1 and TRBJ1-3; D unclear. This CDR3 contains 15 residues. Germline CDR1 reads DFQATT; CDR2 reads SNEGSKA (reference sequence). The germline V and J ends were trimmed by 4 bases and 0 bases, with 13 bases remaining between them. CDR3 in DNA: TGCAGTGCTACTAATCGGGGAATCTCTGGAAACACCATATATTTT. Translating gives CSATNRGISGNTIYF.

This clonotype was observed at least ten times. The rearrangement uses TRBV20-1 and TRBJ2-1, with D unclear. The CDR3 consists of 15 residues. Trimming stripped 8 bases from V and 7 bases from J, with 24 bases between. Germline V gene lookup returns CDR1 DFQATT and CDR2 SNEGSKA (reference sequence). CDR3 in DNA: TGCAGTCCCCAACCCGCAGCGCCCGCAGCTAATGAGCAGTTCTTC. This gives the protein CSPQPAAPAANEQFF.

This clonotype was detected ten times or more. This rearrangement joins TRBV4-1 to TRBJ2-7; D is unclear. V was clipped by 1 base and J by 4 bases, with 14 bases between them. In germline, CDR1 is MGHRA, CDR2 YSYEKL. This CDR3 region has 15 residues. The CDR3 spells CASSQALFVRYEQYF. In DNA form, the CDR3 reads TGCGCCAGCAGCCAAGCCCTATTTGTAAGGTACGAGCAGTACTTC.

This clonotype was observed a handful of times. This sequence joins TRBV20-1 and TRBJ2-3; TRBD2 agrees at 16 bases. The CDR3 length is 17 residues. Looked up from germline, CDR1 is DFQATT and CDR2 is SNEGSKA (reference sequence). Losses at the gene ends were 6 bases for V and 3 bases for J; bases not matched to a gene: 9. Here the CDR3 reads CSAPKGTSGRGTDTQYF. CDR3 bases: TGCAGTGCACCTAAGGGGACTAGCGGGAGGGGGACAGATACGCAGTATTTT.

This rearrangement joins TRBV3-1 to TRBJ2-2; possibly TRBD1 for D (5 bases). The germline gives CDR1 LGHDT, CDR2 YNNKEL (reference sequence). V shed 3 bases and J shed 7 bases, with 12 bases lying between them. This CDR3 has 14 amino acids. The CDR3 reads CASSQGNQGGELFF. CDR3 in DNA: TGTGCCAGCAGCCAGGGCAATCAGGGCGGGGAGCTGTTTTTT.

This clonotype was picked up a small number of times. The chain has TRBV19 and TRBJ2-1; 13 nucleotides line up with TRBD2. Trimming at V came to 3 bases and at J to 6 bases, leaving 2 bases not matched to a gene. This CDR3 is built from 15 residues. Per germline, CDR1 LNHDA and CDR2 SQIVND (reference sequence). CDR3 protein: CASSIGTSGINEQFF. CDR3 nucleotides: TGTGCCAGTAGTATCGGGACTAGCGGGATCAATGAGCAGTTCTTC.

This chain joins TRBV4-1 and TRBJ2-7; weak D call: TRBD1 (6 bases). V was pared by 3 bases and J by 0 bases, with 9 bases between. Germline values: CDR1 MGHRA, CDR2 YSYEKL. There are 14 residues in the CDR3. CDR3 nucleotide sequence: TGCGCCAGCAGCCAGGACAGTAACTCCTACGAGCAGTACTTC. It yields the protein CASSQDSNSYEQYF.

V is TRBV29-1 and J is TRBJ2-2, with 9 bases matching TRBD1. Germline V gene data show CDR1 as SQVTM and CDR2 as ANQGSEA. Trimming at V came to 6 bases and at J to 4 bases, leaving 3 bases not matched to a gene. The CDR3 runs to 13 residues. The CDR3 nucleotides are TGCAGCGTACAGGGGGCCGGCACCGGGGAGCTGTTTTTT. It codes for CSVQGAGTGELFF.